This T cell receptor beta chain was recovered during a study of CD8 T cells in ankylosing spondylitis. Trimming removed 0 bases at V and 15 bases at J, with 15 bases between. The CDR3 covers 13 residues. Germline V lookup: CDR1 LGHNA, CDR2 YSLEER. Using its own MiXCR run on the 5' RACE reads, TCRdb lists one record per CDR3 protein. Here the sample spans approximately 30,000 distinct CDR3 sequences, over 6.5% being singletons. The chain combines TRBV4-3 with TRBJ2-1, with D possibly matching TRBD1 (5 bases). This receptor was identified in a male donor with ankylosing spondylitis or in good health (not recorded which). The sample consisted of blood. In nucleotides, the CDR3 is TGCGCCAGCAGCCAAGATTCCAGGGATCTTCGGTTCTTC. It yields the protein CASSQDSRDLRFF.